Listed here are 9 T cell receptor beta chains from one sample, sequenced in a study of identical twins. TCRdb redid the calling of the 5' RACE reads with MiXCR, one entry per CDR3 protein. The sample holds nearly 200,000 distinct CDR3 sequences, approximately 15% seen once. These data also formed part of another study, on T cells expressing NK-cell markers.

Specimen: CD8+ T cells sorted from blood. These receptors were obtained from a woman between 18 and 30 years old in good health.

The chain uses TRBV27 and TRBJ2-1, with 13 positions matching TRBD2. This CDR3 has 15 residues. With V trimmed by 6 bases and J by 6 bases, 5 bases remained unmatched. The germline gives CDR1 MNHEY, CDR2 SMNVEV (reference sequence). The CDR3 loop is CASSPGLAGLNEQFF. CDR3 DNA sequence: TGTGCCAGCAGCCCGGGACTAGCGGGACTCAATGAGCAGTTCTTC.

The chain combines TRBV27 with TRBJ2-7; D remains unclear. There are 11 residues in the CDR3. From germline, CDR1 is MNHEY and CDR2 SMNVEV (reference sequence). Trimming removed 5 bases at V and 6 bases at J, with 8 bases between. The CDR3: CASSQTTEQYF. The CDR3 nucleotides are TGTGCCAGCAGTCAAACAACCGAGCAGTACTTC.

This chain's CDR3 is CASSQDMGGAYEQYF. The CDR3 DNA reads as TGTGCCAGCAGCCAAGATATGGGGGGTGCCTACGAGCAGTACTTC. V is TRBV3-1 and J is TRBJ2-7, with D perhaps TRBD2 (6 bases). The V gene lost 0 bases and the J gene lost 2 bases, with 11 bases spanning the gap. Germline V lookup: CDR1 LGHDT, CDR2 YNNKEL (reference sequence). There are 15 residues in the CDR3.

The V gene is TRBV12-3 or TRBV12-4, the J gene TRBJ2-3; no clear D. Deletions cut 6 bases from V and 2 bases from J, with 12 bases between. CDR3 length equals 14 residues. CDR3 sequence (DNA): TGTGCCAGCAGACAAGAAACCCCCACAGATACGCAGTATTTT. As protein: CASRQETPTDTQYF.

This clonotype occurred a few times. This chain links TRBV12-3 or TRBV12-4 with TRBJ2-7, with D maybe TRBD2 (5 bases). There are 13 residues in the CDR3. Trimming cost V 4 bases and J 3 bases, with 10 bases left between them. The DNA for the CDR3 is TGTGCCAGCAGTTCCGGACTTTACTACGAGCAGTACTTC. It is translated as CASSSGLYYEQYF.

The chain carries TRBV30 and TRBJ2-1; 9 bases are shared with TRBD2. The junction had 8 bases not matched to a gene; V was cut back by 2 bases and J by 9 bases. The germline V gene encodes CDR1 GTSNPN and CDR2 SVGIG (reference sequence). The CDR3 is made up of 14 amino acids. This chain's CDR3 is CAWSFGTSLTEQFF. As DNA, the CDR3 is TGTGCCTGGAGTTTCGGGACTAGCCTGACTGAGCAGTTCTTC.

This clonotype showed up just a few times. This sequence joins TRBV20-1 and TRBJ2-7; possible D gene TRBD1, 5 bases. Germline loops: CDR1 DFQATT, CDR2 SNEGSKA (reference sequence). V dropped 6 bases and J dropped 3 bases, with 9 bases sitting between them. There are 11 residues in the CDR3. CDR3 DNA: TGCAGTGCAAAAACAGGCTACGAGCAGTACTTC. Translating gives CSAKTGYEQYF.

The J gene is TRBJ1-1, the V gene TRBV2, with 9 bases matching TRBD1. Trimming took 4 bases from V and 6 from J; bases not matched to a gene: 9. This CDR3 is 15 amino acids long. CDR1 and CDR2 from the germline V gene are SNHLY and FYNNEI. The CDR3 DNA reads TGTGCCAGCAGTGTAAAGGGGACAGGGCGCGCTGAAGCTTTCTTT. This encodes CASSVKGTGRAEAFF.

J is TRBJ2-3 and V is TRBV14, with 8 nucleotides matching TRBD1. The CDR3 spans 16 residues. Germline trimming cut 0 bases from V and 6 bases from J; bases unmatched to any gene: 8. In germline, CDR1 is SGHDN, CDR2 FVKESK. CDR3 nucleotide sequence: TGTGCCAGCAGCCAAGATAGGGCCAGGGGGCGGGATACGCAGTATTTT. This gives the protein CASSQDRARGRDTQYF.